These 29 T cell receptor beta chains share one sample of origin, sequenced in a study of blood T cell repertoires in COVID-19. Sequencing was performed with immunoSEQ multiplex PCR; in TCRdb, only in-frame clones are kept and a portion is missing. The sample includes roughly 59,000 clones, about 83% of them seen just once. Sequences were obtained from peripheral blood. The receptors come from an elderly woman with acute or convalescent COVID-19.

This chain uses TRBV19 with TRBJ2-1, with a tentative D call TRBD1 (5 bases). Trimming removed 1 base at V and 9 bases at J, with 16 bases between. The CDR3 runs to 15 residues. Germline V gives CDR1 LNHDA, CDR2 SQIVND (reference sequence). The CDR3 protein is CASSIVGQGVGEQFF. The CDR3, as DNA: TGTGCCAGTAGTATAGTAGGGCAGGGTGTGGGTGAGCAGTTCTTC.

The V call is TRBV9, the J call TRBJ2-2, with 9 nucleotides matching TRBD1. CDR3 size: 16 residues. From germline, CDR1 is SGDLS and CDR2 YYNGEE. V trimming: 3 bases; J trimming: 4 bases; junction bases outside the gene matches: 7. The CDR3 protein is CASSALQGAGTGELFF. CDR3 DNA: TGTGCCAGCAGCGCCCTACAGGGGGCGGGCACCGGGGAGCTGTTTTTT.

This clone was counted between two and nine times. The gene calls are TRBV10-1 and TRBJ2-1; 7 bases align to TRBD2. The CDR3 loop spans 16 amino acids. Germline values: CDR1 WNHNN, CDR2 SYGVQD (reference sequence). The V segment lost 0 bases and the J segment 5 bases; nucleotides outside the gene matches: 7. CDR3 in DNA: TGCGCCAGCAGTGAGTCGGGGGGGAGTTCCCACAATGAGCAGTTCTTC. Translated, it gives CASSESGGSSHNEQFF.

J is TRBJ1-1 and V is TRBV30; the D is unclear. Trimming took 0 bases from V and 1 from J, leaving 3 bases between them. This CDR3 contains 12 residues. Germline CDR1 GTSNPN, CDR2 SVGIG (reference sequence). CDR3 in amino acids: CAWSVKNTEAFF. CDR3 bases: TGTGCCTGGAGTGTTAAGAACACTGAAGCTTTCTTT.

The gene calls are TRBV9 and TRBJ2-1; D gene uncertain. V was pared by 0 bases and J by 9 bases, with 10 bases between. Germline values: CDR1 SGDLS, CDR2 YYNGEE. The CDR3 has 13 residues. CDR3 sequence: CASSVGLEIEQFF. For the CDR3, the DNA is TGTGCCAGCAGCGTAGGGCTAGAGATTGAGCAGTTCTTC.

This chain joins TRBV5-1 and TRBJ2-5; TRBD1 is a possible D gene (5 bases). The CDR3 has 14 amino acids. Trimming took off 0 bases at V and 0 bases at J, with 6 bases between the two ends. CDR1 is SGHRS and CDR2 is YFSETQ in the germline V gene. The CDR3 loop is CASSLAGNQETQYF. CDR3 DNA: TGCGCCAGCAGCTTGGCAGGGAACCAAGAGACCCAGTACTTC.

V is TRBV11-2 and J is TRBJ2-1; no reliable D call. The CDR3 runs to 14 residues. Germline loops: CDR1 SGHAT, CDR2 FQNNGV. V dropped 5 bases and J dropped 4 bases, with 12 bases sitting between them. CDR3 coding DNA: TGTGCCAGCAGCAAAGACAAGACGTACAATGAGCAGTTCTTC. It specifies CASSKDKTYNEQFF.

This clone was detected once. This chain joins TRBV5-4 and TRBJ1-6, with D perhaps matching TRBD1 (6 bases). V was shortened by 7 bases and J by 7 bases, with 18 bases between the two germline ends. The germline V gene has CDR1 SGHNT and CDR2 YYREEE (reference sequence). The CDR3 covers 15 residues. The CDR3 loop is CASSFTGGGNSPLHF. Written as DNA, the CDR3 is TGTGCCAGCTCGTTCACTGGGGGGGGCAATTCACCCCTCCACTTT.

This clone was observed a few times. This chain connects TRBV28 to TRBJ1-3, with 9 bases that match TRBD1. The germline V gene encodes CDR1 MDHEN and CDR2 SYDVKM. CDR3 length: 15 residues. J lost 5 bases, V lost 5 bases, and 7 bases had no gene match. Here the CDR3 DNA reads TGTGCCAGCAGTGGGGGACAGGGACTACGAAACACCATATATTTT. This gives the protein CASSGGQGLRNTIYF.

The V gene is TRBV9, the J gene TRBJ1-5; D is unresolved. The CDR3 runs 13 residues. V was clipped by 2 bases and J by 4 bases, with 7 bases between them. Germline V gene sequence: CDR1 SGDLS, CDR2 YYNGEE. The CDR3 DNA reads TGTGCCAGCAGCGTGGGCAGGAATCAGCCCCAGCATTTT. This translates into CASSVGRNQPQHF.

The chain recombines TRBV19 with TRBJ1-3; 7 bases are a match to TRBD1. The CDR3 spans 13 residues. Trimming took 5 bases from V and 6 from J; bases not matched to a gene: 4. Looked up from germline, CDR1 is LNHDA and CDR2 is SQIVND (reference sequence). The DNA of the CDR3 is TGTGCCAGTAGTCGACAGGGCGTAAACACCATATATTTT. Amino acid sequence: CASSRQGVNTIYF.

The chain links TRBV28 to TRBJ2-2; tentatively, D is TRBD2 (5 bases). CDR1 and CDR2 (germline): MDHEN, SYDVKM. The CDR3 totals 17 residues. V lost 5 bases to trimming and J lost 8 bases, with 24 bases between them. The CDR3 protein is CASSHGLLTSTPGELFF. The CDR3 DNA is TGTGCCAGCAGTCATGGACTCTTAACTTCCACACCGGGGGAGCTGTTTTTT.

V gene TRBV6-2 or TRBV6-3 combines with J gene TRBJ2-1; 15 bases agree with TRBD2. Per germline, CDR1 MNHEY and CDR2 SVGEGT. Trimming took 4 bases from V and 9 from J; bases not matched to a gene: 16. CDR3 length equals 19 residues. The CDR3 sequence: CASSSGPGTSGGPGGEQFF. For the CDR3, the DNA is TGTGCCAGCAGTTCAGGCCCCGGGACTAGCGGGGGGCCGGGGGGTGAGCAGTTCTTC.

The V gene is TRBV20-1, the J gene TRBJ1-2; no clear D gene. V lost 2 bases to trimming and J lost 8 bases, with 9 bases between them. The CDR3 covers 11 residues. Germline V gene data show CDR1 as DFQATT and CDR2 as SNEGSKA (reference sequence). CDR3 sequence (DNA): TGCAGTGCTAGATCTGGCCCCGGCTACACCTTC. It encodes CSARSGPGYTF.

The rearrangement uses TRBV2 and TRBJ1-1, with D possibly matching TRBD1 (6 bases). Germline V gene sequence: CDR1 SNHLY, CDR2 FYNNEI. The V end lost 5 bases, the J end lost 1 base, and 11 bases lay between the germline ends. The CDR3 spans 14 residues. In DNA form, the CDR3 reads TGTGCCAGCAGTATGACGGGACAGAACACTGAAGCTTTCTTT. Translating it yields CASSMTGQNTEAFF.

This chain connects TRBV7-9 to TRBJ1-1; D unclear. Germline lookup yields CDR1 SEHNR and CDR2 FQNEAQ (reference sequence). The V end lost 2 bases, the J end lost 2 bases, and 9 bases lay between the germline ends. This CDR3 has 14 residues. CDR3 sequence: CASSLRNSNTEAFF. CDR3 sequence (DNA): TGTGCCAGCAGCTTAAGGAATAGCAACACTGAAGCTTTCTTT.

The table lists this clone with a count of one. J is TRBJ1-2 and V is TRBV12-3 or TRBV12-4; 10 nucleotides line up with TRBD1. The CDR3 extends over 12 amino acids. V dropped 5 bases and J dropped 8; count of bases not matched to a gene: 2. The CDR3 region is CASSQTGGGYTF. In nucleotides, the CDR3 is TGTGCCAGCAGTCAGACAGGGGGCGGCTACACCTTC.

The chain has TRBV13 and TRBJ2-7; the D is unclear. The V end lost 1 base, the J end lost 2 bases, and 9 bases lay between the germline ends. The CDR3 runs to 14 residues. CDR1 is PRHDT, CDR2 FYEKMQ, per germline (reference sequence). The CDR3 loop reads CASSLVSAPYEQYF. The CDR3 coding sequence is TGTGCCAGCAGCTTAGTATCAGCGCCCTACGAGCAGTACTTC.

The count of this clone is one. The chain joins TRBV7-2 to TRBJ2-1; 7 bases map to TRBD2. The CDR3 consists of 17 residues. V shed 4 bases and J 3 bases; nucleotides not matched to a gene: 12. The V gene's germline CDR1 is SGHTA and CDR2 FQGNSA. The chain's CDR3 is CASSSRTTSVVYNEQFF. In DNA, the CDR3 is TGTGCCAGCAGCTCGCGTACTACTAGCGTTGTCTACAATGAGCAGTTCTTC.

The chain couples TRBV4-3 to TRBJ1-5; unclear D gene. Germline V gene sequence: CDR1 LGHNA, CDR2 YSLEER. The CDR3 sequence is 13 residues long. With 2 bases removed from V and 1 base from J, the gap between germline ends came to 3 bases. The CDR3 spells CASSQTSNQPQHF. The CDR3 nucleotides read TGCGCCAGCAGCCAAACAAGCAATCAGCCCCAGCATTTT.

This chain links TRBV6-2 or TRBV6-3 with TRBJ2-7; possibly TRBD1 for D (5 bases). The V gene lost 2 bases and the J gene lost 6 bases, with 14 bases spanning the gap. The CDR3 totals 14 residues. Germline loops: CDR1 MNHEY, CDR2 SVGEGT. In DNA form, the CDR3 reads TGTGCCAGCAGTTACCTGAAGACAGCAGGCGAGCAGTACTTC. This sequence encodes CASSYLKTAGEQYF.

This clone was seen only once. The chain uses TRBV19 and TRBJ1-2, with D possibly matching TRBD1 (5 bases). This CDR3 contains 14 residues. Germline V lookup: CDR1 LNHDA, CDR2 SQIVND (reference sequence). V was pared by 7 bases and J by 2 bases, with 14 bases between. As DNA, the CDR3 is TGTGCCAGTATCTCGCCCGGGGGGAACTATGGCTACACCTTC. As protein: CASISPGGNYGYTF.

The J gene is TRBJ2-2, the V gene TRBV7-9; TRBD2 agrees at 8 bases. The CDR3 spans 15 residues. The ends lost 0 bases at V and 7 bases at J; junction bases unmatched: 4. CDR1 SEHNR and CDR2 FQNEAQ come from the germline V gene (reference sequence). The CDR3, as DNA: TGTGCCAGCAGCTTAGCTAGCGGGATGGTCGGGGAGCTGTTTTTT. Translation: CASSLASGMVGELFF.

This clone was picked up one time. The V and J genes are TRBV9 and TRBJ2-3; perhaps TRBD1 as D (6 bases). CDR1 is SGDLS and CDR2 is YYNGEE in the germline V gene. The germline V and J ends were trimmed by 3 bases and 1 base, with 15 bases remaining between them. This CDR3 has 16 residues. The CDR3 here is CASSDSLGARTDTQYF. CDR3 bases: TGTGCCAGCAGCGACTCCTTGGGGGCTCGCACAGATACGCAGTATTTT. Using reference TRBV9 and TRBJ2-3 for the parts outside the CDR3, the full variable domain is DSGVTQTPKHLITATGQRVTLRCSPRSGDLSVYWYQQSLDQGLQFLIQYYNGEERAKGNILERFSAQQFPDLHSELNLSSLELGDSALYFCASSDSLGARTDTQYFGPGTRLTVL.

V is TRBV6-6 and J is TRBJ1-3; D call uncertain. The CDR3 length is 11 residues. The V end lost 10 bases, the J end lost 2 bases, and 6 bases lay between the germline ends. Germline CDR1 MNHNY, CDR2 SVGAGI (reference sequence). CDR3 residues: CATAAGNTIYF. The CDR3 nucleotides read TGTGCCACCGCGGCTGGAAACACCATATATTTT.

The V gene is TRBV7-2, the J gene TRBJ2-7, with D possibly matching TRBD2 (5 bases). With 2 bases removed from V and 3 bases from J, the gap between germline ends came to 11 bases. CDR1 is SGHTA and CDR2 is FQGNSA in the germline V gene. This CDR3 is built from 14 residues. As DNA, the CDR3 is TGTGCCAGCAGCTTATTGGACTTTCACTACGAGCAGTACTTC. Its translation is CASSLLDFHYEQYF.

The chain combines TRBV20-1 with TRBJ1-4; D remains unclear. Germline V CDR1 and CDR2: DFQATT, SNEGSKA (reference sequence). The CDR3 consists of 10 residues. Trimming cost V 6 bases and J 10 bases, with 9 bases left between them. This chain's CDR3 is CSASSGKLFF. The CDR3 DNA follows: TGCAGTGCCTCGTCAGGAAAACTGTTTTTT.

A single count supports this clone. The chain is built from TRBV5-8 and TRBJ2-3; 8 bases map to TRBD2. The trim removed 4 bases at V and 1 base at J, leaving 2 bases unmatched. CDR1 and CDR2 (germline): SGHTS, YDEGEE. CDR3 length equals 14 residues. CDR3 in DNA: TGTGCCAGCAGCAGGCGGGGGGGCACAGATACGCAGTATTTT. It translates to CASSRRGGTDTQYF.

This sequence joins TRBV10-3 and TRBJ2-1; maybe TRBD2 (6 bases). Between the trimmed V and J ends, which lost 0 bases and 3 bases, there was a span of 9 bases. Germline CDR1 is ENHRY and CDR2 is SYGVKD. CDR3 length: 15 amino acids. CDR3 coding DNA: TGTGCCATCAGTGAGTCTAGCGGAATCTACAATGAGCAGTTCTTC. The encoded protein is CAISESSGIYNEQFF.